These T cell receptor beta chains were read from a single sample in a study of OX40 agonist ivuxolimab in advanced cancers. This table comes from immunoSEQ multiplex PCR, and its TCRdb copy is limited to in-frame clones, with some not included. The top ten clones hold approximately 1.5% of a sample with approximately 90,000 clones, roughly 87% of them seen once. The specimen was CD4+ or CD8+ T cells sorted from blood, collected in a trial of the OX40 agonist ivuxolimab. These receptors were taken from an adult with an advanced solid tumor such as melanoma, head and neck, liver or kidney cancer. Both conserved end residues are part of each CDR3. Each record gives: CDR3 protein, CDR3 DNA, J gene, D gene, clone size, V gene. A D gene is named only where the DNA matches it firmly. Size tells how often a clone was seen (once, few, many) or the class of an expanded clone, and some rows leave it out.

cdr3_aa: CASSLGLAEQETQYF
cdr3_nt: TGCGCCAGCAGCCTAGGACTAGCGGAACAAGAGACCCAGTACTTC
j_call: TRBJ2-5
d_call: TRBD2
clone_size: few
v_call: TRBV5-1

cdr3_aa: CASSSLRGDTEAFF
cdr3_nt: TGTGCCAGCAGCTCTCTTAGGGGCGACACTGAAGCTTTCTTT
j_call: TRBJ1-1
d_call: -
clone_size: -
v_call: TRBV14

cdr3_aa: CASSPRGAGRGQPQHF
cdr3_nt: TGTGCCAGCAGCCCTCGAGGGGCAGGGAGGGGACAGCCCCAGCATTTT
j_call: TRBJ1-5
d_call: -
clone_size: -
v_call: TRBV9

cdr3_aa: CASTQGPLAQETQYF
cdr3_nt: TGTGCCAGCACCCAGGGGCCTTTAGCCCAAGAGACCCAGTACTTC
j_call: TRBJ2-5
d_call: -
clone_size: -
v_call: TRBV6-1

cdr3_aa: CASSVRAGGGTDTQYF
cdr3_nt: TGTGCCAGCAGCGTAAGGGCGGGAGGAGGGACAGATACGCAGTATTTT
j_call: TRBJ2-3
d_call: TRBD2
clone_size: -
v_call: TRBV9

cdr3_aa: CASSTRPTKGTDTQYF
cdr3_nt: TGTGCCAGCAGCACTAGACCGACAAAGGGCACAGATACGCAGTATTTT
j_call: TRBJ2-3
d_call: -
clone_size: -
v_call: TRBV9

cdr3_aa: CASSSRYTHTYEQYF
cdr3_nt: TGTGCCAGCAGCTCCCGGTACACTCATACCTACGAGCAGTACTTC
j_call: TRBJ2-7
d_call: -
clone_size: -
v_call: TRBV5-5

cdr3_aa: CASNVRDRNSPLHF
cdr3_nt: TGTGCCAGCAACGTACGAGATCGTAATTCACCCCTCCACTTT
j_call: TRBJ1-6
d_call: -
clone_size: -
v_call: TRBV28

cdr3_aa: CASSPPGTGSYNEQFF
cdr3_nt: TGTGCCAGCTCACCTCCCGGGACAGGGTCCTACAATGAGCAGTTCTTC
j_call: TRBJ2-1
d_call: TRBD1
clone_size: once
v_call: TRBV18

cdr3_aa: CASRWTGERAFF
cdr3_nt: TGTGCCAGCAGATGGACAGGGGAAAGGGCTTTCTTT
j_call: TRBJ1-1
d_call: TRBD1
clone_size: once
v_call: TRBV6-6

cdr3_aa: CASSGVEGEQYF
cdr3_nt: TGTGCCAGCAGCGGAGTAGAAGGCGAGCAGTACTTC
j_call: TRBJ2-7
d_call: -
clone_size: -
v_call: TRBV7-6

cdr3_aa: CASSLGSRGAIGNIQYF
cdr3_nt: TGCGCCAGCAGCCTTGGTAGCAGGGGAGCTATTGGGAACATTCAGTACTTC
j_call: TRBJ2-4
d_call: -
clone_size: -
v_call: TRBV4-3

cdr3_aa: CASSLGVTHGETQYF
cdr3_nt: TGCGCCAGCAGCTTGGGGGTAACCCACGGCGAGACCCAGTACTTC
j_call: TRBJ2-5
d_call: -
clone_size: -
v_call: TRBV5-1

cdr3_aa: CASSLSSSGGSTDTQYF
cdr3_nt: TGTGCCAGCAGCTTAAGTTCGAGCGGGGGTAGCACAGATACGCAGTATTTT
j_call: TRBJ2-3
d_call: TRBD2
clone_size: -
v_call: TRBV7-9

cdr3_aa: CASSENFGSSGYEQYF
cdr3_nt: TGTGCCAGCAGTGAAAACTTTGGTTCAAGCGGGTACGAGCAGTACTTC
j_call: TRBJ2-7
d_call: -
clone_size: few
v_call: TRBV6-1

cdr3_aa: CASALSSGGFNEQFF
cdr3_nt: TGTGCTAGTGCCCTATCTAGCGGGGGCTTTAATGAGCAGTTCTTC
j_call: TRBJ2-1
d_call: TRBD2
clone_size: -
v_call: TRBV12-5

cdr3_aa: CASRQGGTKGAFF
cdr3_nt: TGTGCCAGCAGACAAGGGGGGACAAAGGGAGCTTTCTTT
j_call: TRBJ1-1
d_call: -
clone_size: -
v_call: TRBV28

cdr3_aa: CASSQGPITGELFF
cdr3_nt: TGTGCCAGCAGCCAAGGACCCATCACCGGGGAGCTGTTTTTT
j_call: TRBJ2-2
d_call: -
clone_size: -
v_call: TRBV6-4

cdr3_aa: CASSYTVLGLAVAYEQYF
cdr3_nt: TGCGCCAGCAGCTATACCGTTTTAGGGCTAGCCGTTGCCTACGAGCAGTACTTC
j_call: TRBJ2-7
d_call: -
clone_size: -
v_call: TRBV5-1

cdr3_aa: CASSSGGDSYNEQFF
cdr3_nt: TGTGCCAGCAGCTCGGGGGGGGACTCCTACAATGAGCAGTTCTTC
j_call: TRBJ2-1
d_call: TRBD2
clone_size: -
v_call: TRBV5-4

cdr3_aa: CASSLNGWNQPQHF
cdr3_nt: TGTGCCAGCAGTTTAAACGGGTGGAATCAGCCCCAGCATTTT
j_call: TRBJ1-5
d_call: -
clone_size: -
v_call: TRBV28

cdr3_aa: CASSLVSRANTGELFF
cdr3_nt: TGTGCCAGCAGCTTAGTGAGCAGGGCTAACACCGGGGAGCTGTTTTTT
j_call: TRBJ2-2
d_call: -
clone_size: -
v_call: TRBV7-9

cdr3_aa: CASSLPHPTGELFF
cdr3_nt: TGTGCCAGCAGCTTACCTCACCCGACAGGGGAACTGTTTTTT
j_call: TRBJ1-4
d_call: TRBD1
clone_size: -
v_call: TRBV11-2

cdr3_aa: CAWSVSGTGASPLHF
cdr3_nt: TGTGCCTGGAGTGTTTCCGGGACAGGGGCTTCACCCCTCCACTTT
j_call: TRBJ1-6
d_call: TRBD1
clone_size: -
v_call: TRBV30

cdr3_aa: CASSPVWVQGSYNEQFF
cdr3_nt: TGTGCCAGCAGTCCCGTATGGGTACAGGGGTCCTACAATGAGCAGTTCTTC
j_call: TRBJ2-1
d_call: TRBD1
clone_size: -
v_call: TRBV27

cdr3_aa: CASRKDRANTYEQYF
cdr3_nt: TGTGCCAGCAGGAAGGACAGGGCAAACACCTACGAGCAGTACTTC
j_call: TRBJ2-7
d_call: TRBD1
clone_size: -
v_call: TRBV5-4

cdr3_aa: CASKIVGSSYNEQFF
cdr3_nt: TGTGCCAGCAAAATAGTAGGGAGCTCCTACAATGAGCAGTTCTTC
j_call: TRBJ2-1
d_call: -
clone_size: -
v_call: TRBV6-6

cdr3_aa: CASSPQDTQYF
cdr3_nt: TGTGCCAGCTCACCACAAGATACGCAGTATTTT
j_call: TRBJ2-3
d_call: -
clone_size: -
v_call: TRBV18

cdr3_aa: CASSLGGFGQPQHF
cdr3_nt: TGTGCCAGCAGCTTAGGGGGATTCGGGCAGCCCCAGCATTTT
j_call: TRBJ1-5
d_call: -
clone_size: -
v_call: TRBV7-9

cdr3_aa: CASSLGGVDNEQFF
cdr3_nt: TGTGCCAGCAGCTTGGGGGGGGTGGACAATGAGCAGTTCTTC
j_call: TRBJ2-1
d_call: -
clone_size: once
v_call: TRBV5-4

cdr3_aa: CASSKGLNTEAFF
cdr3_nt: TGTGCCAGCAGCAAAGGCCTGAACACTGAAGCTTTCTTT
j_call: TRBJ1-1
d_call: -
clone_size: few
v_call: TRBV21-1

cdr3_aa: CASSPSDREGYGYTF
cdr3_nt: TGTGCCAGCAGTCCATCGGACAGGGAGGGCTATGGCTACACCTTC
j_call: TRBJ1-2
d_call: TRBD1
clone_size: -
v_call: TRBV28

cdr3_aa: CASSSRDQETQYF
cdr3_nt: TGTGCCAGCAGTTCCCGGGACCAAGAGACCCAGTACTTC
j_call: TRBJ2-5
d_call: -
clone_size: -
v_call: TRBV7-3